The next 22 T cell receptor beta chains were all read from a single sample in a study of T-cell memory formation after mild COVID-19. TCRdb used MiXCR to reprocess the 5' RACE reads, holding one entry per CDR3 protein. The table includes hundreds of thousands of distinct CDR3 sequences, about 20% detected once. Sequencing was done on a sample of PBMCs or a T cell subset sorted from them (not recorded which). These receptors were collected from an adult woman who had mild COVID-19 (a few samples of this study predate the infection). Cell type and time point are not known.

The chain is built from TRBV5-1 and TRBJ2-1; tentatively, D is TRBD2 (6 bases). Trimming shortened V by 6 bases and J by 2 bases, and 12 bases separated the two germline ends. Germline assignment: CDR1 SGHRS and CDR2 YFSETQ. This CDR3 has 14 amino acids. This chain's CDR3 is CASMEGGPYNEQFF. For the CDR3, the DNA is TGCGCCAGCATGGAGGGAGGACCCTACAATGAGCAGTTCTTC.

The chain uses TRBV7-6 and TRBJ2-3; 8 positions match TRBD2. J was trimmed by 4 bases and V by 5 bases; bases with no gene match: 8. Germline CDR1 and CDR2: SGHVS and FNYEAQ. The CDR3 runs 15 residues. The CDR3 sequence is CASSRGLARADTQYF. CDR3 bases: TGTGCCAGCAGCCGAGGACTAGCAAGGGCAGATACGCAGTATTTT. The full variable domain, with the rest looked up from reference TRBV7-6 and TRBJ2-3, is GAGVSQSPRYKVTKRGQDVALRCDPISGHVSLYWYRQALGQGPEFLTYFNYEAQQDKSGLPNDRFSAERPEGSISTLTIQRTEQRDSAMYRCASSRGLARADTQYFGPGTRLTVL.

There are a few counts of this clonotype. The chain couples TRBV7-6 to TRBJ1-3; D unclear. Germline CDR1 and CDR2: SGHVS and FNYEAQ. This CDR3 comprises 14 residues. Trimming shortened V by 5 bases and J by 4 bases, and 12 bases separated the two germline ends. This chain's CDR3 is CASSPTVPGNTIYF. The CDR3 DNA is TGTGCCAGCAGCCCGACGGTTCCGGGAAACACCATATATTTT.

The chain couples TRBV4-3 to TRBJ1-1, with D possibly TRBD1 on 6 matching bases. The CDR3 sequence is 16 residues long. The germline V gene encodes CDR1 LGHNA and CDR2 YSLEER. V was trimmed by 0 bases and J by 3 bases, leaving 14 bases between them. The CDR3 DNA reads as TGCGCCAGCAGCCAAGACCTATTGACAGGTTACACTGAAGCTTTCTTT. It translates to CASSQDLLTGYTEAFF.

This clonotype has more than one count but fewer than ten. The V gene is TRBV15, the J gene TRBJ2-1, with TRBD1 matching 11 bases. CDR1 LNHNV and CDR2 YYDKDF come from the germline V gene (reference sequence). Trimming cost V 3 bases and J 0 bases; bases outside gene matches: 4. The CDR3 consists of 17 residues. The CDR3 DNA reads TGTGCCACCAGCAGGGGACAGGGGGTCAGCTCCTACAATGAGCAGTTCTTC. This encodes CATSRGQGVSSYNEQFF.

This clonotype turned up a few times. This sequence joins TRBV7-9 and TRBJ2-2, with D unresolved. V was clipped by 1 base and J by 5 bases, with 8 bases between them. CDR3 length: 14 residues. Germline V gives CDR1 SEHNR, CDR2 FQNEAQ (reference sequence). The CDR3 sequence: CASSLDVSTGELFF. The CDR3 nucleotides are TGTGCCAGCAGCTTAGACGTTTCGACCGGGGAGCTGTTTTTT.

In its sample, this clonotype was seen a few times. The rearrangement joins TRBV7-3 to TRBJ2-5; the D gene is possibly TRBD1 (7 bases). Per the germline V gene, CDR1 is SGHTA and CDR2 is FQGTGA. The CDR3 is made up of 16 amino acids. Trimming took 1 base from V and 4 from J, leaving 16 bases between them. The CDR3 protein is CASSLIGGRGGETQYF. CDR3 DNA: TGTGCCAGCAGCTTAATAGGGGGCAGGGGAGGAGAGACCCAGTACTTC.

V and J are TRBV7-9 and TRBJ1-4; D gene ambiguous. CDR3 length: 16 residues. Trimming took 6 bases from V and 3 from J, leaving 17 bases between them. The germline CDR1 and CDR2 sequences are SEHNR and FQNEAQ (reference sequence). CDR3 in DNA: TGTGCCAGCAGTATGAGTCGAGGCGCGGCTAATGAAAAACTGTTTTTT. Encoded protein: CASSMSRGAANEKLFF.

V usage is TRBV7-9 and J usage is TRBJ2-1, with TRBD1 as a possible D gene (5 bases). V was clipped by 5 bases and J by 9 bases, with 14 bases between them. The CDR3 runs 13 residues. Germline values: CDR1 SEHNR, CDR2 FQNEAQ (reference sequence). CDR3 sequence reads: CASSPAGWSEQFF. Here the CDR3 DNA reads TGTGCCAGCAGCCCTGCAGGGTGGAGTGAGCAGTTCTTC.

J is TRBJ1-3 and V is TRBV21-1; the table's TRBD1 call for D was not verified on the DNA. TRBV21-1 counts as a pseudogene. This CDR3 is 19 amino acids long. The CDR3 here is CASSNLAYRLRDRGNTIYF. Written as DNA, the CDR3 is TGTGCCAGCAGCAATCTTGCTTATCGCCTCCGGGACAGGGGAAACACCATATATTTT.

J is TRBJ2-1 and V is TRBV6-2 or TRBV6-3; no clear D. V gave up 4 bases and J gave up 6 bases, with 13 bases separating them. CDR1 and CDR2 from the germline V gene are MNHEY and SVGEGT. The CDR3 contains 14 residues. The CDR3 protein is CASSLRVGRNEQFF. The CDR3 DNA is TGTGCCAGCAGTTTGCGAGTTGGGCGCAATGAGCAGTTCTTC.

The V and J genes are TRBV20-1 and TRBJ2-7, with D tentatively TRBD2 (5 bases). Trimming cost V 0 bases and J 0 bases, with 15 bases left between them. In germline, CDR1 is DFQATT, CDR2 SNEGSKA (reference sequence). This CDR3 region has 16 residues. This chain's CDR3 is CSARDVTGSISYEQYF. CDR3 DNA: TGCAGTGCTAGAGATGTTACGGGGTCCATCTCCTACGAGCAGTACTTC.

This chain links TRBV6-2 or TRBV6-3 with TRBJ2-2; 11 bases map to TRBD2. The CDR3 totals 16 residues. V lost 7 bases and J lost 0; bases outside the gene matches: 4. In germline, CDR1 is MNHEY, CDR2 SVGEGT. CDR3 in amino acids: CASTFSGGANTGELFF. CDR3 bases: TGTGCCAGCACCTTTAGCGGGGGGGCGAACACCGGGGAGCTGTTTTTT.

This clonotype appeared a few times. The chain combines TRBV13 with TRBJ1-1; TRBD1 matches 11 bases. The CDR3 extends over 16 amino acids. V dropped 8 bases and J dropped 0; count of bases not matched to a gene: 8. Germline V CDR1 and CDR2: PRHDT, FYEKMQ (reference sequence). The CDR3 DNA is TGTGCCAGCTGGGGACAGGGGGATTTTATGAACACTGAAGCTTTCTTT. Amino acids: CASWGQGDFMNTEAFF. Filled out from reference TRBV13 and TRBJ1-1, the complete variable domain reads AAGVIQSPRHLIKEKRETATLKCYPIPRHDTVYWYQQGPGQDPQFLISFYEKMQSDKGSIPDRFSAQQFSDYHSELNMSSLELGDSALYFCASWGQGDFMNTEAFFGQGTRLTVV.

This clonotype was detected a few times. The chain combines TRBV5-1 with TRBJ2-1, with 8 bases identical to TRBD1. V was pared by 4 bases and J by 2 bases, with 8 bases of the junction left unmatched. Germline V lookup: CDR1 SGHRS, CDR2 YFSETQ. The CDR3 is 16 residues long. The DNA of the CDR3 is TGCGCCAGCAGCCCAAGACAGGGGATGGCCTACAATGAGCAGTTCTTC. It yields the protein CASSPRQGMAYNEQFF.

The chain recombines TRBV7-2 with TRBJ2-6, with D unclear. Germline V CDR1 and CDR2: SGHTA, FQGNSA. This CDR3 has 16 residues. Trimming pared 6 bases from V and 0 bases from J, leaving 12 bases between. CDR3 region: CASSRSEFSGANVLTF. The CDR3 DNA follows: TGTGCCAGCAGTCGTTCCGAATTCTCTGGGGCCAACGTCCTGACTTTC.

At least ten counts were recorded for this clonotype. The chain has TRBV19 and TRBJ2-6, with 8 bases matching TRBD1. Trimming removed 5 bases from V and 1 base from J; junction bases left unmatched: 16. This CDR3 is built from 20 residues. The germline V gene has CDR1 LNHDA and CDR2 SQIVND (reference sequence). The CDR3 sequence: CASSPLSAGTGPSGANVLTF. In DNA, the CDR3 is TGTGCCAGTAGTCCCCTCTCCGCCGGGACAGGACCGTCTGGGGCCAACGTCCTGACTTTC.

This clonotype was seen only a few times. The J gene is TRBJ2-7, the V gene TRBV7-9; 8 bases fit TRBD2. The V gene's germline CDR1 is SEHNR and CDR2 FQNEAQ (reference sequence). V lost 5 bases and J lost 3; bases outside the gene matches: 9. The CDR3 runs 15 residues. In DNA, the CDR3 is TGTGCCAGCAGCCCAGGCTGGACTAGCTTCTACGAGCAGTACTTC. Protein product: CASSPGWTSFYEQYF.

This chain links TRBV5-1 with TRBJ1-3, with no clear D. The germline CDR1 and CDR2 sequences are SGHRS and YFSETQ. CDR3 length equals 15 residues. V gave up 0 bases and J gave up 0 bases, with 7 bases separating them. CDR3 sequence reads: CASSLAMSSGNTIYF. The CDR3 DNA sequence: TGCGCCAGCAGCTTGGCAATGAGCTCTGGAAACACCATATATTTT.

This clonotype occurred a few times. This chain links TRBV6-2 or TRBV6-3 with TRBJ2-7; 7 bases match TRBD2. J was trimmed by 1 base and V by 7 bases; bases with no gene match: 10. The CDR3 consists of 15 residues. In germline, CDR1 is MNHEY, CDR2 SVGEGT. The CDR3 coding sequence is TGTGCCAGCAAGAACGGCGGGAGTTCTTCCTACGAGCAGTACTTC. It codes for CASKNGGSSSYEQYF.

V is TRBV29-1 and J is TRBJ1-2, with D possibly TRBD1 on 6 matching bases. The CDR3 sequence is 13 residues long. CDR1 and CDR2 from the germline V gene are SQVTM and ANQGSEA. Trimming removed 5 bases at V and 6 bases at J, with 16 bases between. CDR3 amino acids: CSVTQGVGDGYTF. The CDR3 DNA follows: TGCAGCGTTACACAGGGTGTTGGGGATGGCTACACCTTC.

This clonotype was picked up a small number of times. The CDR3 loop reads CASRGTSGRKRDNEQFF. CDR3 in DNA: TGTGCTAGCCGAGGGACTAGCGGGAGGAAAAGAGACAATGAGCAGTTCTTC. This sequence joins TRBV7-7 and TRBJ2-1, with 15 bases matching TRBD2. Germline loops: CDR1 SSHAT, CDR2 FNYEAQ (reference sequence). The CDR3 is made up of 17 amino acids.